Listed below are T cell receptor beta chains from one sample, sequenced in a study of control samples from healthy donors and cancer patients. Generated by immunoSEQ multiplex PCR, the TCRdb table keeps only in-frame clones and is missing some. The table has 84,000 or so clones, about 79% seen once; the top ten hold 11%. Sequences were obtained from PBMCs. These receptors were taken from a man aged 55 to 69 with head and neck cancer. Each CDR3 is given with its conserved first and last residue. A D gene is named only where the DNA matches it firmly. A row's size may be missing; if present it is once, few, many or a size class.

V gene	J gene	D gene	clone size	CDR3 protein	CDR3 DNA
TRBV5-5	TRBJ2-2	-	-	CASSFRRENTGELFF	TGTGCCAGCAGCTTTCGACGGGAGAACACCGGGGAGCTGTTTTTT
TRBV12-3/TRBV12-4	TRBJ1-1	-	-	CASKPWRDTEAFF	TGTGCCAGCAAACCCTGGAGGGACACTGAAGCTTTCTTT
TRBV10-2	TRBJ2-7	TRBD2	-	CASRTSGSSYEQYF	TGCGCCAGCAGGACTAGCGGGAGCTCCTACGAGCAGTACTTC
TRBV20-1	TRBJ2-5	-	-	CSASISLAQETQYF	TGCAGTGCTAGTATCTCTTTAGCCCAAGAGACCCAGTACTTC
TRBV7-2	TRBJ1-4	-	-	CASGAGLGKLFF	TGTGCCAGCGGCGCAGGGTTAGGAAAACTGTTTTTT
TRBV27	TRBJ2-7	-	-	CASSLSGDFYEQYF	TGTGCCAGCAGTTTATCCGGGGACTTCTACGAGCAGTACTTC
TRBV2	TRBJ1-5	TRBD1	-	CASAGTGGDQPQHF	TGTGCCAGCGCAGGGACAGGGGGGGACCAGCCCCAGCATTTT
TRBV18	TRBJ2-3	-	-	CASSPPTGVTDTQYF	TGTGCCAGCTCACCACCGACTGGAGTCACAGATACGCAGTATTTT
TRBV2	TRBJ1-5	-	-	CASSEVSPKQPQHF	TGTGCCAGCAGTGAAGTGTCCCCTAAACAGCCCCAGCATTTT
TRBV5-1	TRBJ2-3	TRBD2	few	CASSLGAGATDTQYF	TGCGCCAGCAGCTTGGGAGCGGGAGCCACAGATACGCAGTATTTT
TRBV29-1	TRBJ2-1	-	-	CSVVQPTGGSYNEQFF	TGCAGCGTTGTCCAACCCACCGGCGGCTCCTACAATGAGCAGTTCTTC
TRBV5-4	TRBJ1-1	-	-	CASTASEGMNTEAFF	TGTGCCAGCACCGCGTCGGAGGGGATGAACACTGAAGCTTTCTTT
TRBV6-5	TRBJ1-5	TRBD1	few	CASRYRTGDQPQHF	TGTGCCAGCAGATATAGGACAGGGGATCAGCCCCAGCATTTT
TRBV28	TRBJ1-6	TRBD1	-	CASRSRGPRNSPLHF	TGTGCCAGCAGATCCAGGGGGCCTAGGAATTCACCCCTCCACTTT
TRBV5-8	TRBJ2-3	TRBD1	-	CASSYPTGTGLTDTQYF	TGTGCCAGCAGCTACCCAACCGGGACAGGGCTCACAGATACGCAGTATTTT
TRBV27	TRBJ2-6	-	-	CASSPDSYSSGANVLTF	TGTGCCAGCAGTCCAGACTCGTACTCCTCTGGGGCCAACGTCCTGACTTTC
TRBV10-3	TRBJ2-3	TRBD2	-	CATAATSGTDTQYF	TGTGCCACGGCGGCGACTAGCGGCACAGATACGCAGTATTTT
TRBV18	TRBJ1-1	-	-	CASSPLSSAGPEAFF	TGTGCCAGCTCACCACTTTCTTCGGCAGGGCCTGAAGCTTTCTTT
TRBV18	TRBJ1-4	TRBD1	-	CASSPGTGLTNEKLFF	TGTGCCAGCTCTCCCGGGACAGGGCTTACTAATGAAAAACTGTTTTTT
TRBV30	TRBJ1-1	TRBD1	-	CAWSRFLEQGARNTEAFF	TGTGCCTGGAGTCGATTTCTGGAACAGGGGGCACGAAACACTGAAGCTTTCTTT